This passage covers 19 T cell receptor beta chains from one sample sequenced in a study of T-cell memory formation after mild COVID-19. TCRdb itself ran the 5' RACE reads through MiXCR, one entry per CDR3 protein. The table shows around 200,000 distinct CDR3 sequences, with about 18% occurring only once. The specimen sequenced was PBMCs or a T cell subset sorted from them (not recorded which). The receptor set was obtained from a man between 18 and 35 years old who had mild COVID-19 (a few samples of this study predate the infection). Cell type and time point are not known.

This clonotype has more than one count but fewer than ten. The gene calls are TRBV3-1 and TRBJ1-3; D perhaps matches TRBD1 (6 bases). CDR3 length: 15 residues. Trimming removed 6 bases from V and 0 bases from J, with 12 bases in between. Germline CDR1 is LGHDT and CDR2 is YNNKEL (reference sequence). CDR3 DNA sequence: TGTGCCAGCAGTCAGGGGACCTCCTCTGGAAACACCATATATTTT. The encoded protein is CASSQGTSSGNTIYF. The full variable domain, its missing parts supplied by reference TRBV3-1 and TRBJ1-3, is DTAVSQTPKYLVTQMGNDKSIKCEQNLGHDTMYWYKQDSKKFLKIMFSYNNKELIINETVPNRFSPKSPDKAHLNLHINSLELGDSAVYFCASSQGTSSGNTIYFGEGSWLTVV.

This clonotype was counted many times. The J gene is TRBJ2-1, the V gene TRBV5-1, with 7 nucleotides matching TRBD2. J gave up 7 bases and V 4 bases, and 11 bases lay outside the gene matches. The V gene's germline CDR1 is SGHRS and CDR2 YFSETQ. The CDR3 is 15 residues long. CDR3 DNA sequence: TGCGCCAGCAGCGACATAGCGGGTCAGGGAAATGAGCAGTTCTTC. Translating gives CASSDIAGQGNEQFF.

This clonotype was detected a few times. The genes are TRBV10-2 and TRBJ1-4; the match to TRBD1 covers 7 bases. Germline CDR1 is WSHSY and CDR2 is SAAADI. With 10 bases clipped from V and 6 bases from J, the junction kept 8 bases outside the gene matches. This CDR3 comprises 13 residues. The CDR3 DNA sequence: TGCGCCACCCGACAGGGAGGCGATGAAAAACTGTTTTTT. Translating gives CATRQGGDEKLFF.

This clonotype appeared a few times. The genes are TRBV12-3 or TRBV12-4 and TRBJ1-1, with D tentatively TRBD1 (6 bases). This CDR3 comprises 15 residues. The V end was cut by 5 bases, the J end by 7 bases, with 20 bases between. DNA for the CDR3: TGTGCCAGCAGTCCACGGGCAGGGGCTAGGGGTGAAGCTTTCTTT. This gives the protein CASSPRAGARGEAFF.

The V gene is TRBV12-3 or TRBV12-4, the J gene TRBJ1-6; D uncertain. Trimming removed 5 bases from V and 10 bases from J, with 15 bases in between. The length of the CDR3 is 14 residues. The CDR3 DNA sequence: TGTGCCAGCAGTATAAATCCGGGAGGCTCACCCCTCCACTTT. It translates to CASSINPGGSPLHF.

Written as DNA, the CDR3 is TGTGCCAGCAGTCCCCGATCCAGCAACTATGGCTACACCTTC. Translation gives CASSPRSSNYGYTF. This rearrangement joins TRBV27 to TRBJ1-2, with D uncertain. CDR3 length equals 14 residues. V was cut by 5 bases and J by 2 bases, with 12 bases left in between. From germline, CDR1 is MNHEY and CDR2 SMNVEV (reference sequence).

The CDR3 nucleotides read TGTGCCAGCAGCCCCCAGGGACTACGCGAGCAGTACTTC. This codes for CASSPQGLREQYF. This sequence joins TRBV9 and TRBJ2-7, with 7 bases lining up with TRBD2. Germline-derived CDR1 and CDR2 are SGDLS and YYNGEE. The V gene end was trimmed by 4 bases and the J gene end by 6 bases; junction bases not matched to a gene: 7. CDR3 size: 13 residues.

V usage is TRBV6-5 and J usage is TRBJ2-1, with D possibly being TRBD2 (6 bases). The CDR3 covers 14 residues. The V gene lost 2 bases and the J gene lost 6 bases, with 11 bases spanning the gap. Germline CDR1 reads MNHEY; CDR2 reads SVGAGI. The CDR3 region has the DNA TGTGCCAGCAGTTACCTTCAGGGAGGCAATGAGCAGTTCTTC. The encoded protein is CASSYLQGGNEQFF.

Only a few counts were recorded for this clonotype. The chain has TRBV2 and TRBJ2-5, with TRBD1 identical over 9 bases. Germline V CDR1 and CDR2: SNHLY, FYNNEI. J lost 4 bases, V lost 6 bases, and 0 bases had no gene match. The CDR3 totals 12 residues. The CDR3 sequence: CASRDRGETQYF. The CDR3 DNA reads as TGTGCCAGCAGGGACAGGGGAGAGACCCAGTACTTC.

This clonotype was detected a few times. The chain links TRBV4-3 to TRBJ2-5; no reliable D call. The CDR3 length is 13 residues. Trimming removed 1 base from V and 5 bases from J, with 8 bases in between. The V gene's germline CDR1 is LGHNA and CDR2 YSLEER. The CDR3, as DNA: TGCGCCAGCAGCCAAGGGCGGTACGAGACCCAGTACTTC. Its translation is CASSQGRYETQYF.

V usage is TRBV19 and J usage is TRBJ2-2; D gene unclear. Per germline, CDR1 LNHDA and CDR2 SQIVND (reference sequence). V was cut by 1 base and J by 2 bases, with 8 bases left in between. The CDR3 length is 15 residues. In DNA form, the CDR3 reads TGTGCCAGTAGTATAGTGGGCAGTAACACCGGGGAGCTGTTTTTT. Translated, it gives CASSIVGSNTGELFF.

This clonotype was observed many times. The chain joins TRBV5-1 to TRBJ1-5; D not resolved. With 5 bases removed from V and 5 bases from J, the gap between germline ends came to 2 bases. The CDR3 is 10 residues long. Germline CDR1 reads SGHRS; CDR2 reads YFSETQ. The CDR3 is CASSHQPQHF. The CDR3 DNA follows: TGCGCCAGCAGTCATCAGCCCCAGCATTTT.

V is TRBV5-1 and J is TRBJ2-2, with a weak D call TRBD2 (5 bases). Trimming took off 7 bases at V and 0 bases at J, with 22 bases between the two ends. Per germline, CDR1 SGHRS and CDR2 YFSETQ. The CDR3 runs 18 residues. The CDR3 here is CASSRGVGGRSNTGELFF. CDR3 coding DNA: TGCGCCAGCTCCCGGGGAGTAGGTGGAAGGTCGAACACCGGGGAGCTGTTTTTT. The full variable domain, completed using reference TRBV5-1 and TRBJ2-2, is KAGVTQTPRYLIKTRGQQVTLSCSPISGHRSVSWYQQTPGQGLQFLFEYFSETQRNKGNFPGRFSGRQFSNSRSEMNVSTLELGDSALYLCASSRGVGGRSNTGELFFGEGSRLTVL.

There are a few counts of this clonotype. This sequence joins TRBV4-3 and TRBJ2-6; D is unresolved. The V and J ends lost 8 bases and 2 bases respectively, with 10 bases between them. The CDR3 extends over 14 amino acids. Germline loops: CDR1 LGHNA, CDR2 YSLEER. The CDR3 DNA follows: TGCGCCAGCTCGGACGCACCTGGGGCCAACGTCCTGACTTTC. This translates into CASSDAPGANVLTF.

This clonotype showed up just once. V gene TRBV4-2 combines with J gene TRBJ1-1, with 10 bases aligning to TRBD1. Per germline, CDR1 LGHNA and CDR2 YNFKEQ. This CDR3 region has 16 residues. Unmatched junction bases numbered 9, after V lost 4 bases and J lost 4 bases. The CDR3 DNA is TGTGCCAGCAGCCCTAGACAGGGGGCGGACATCACTGAAGCTTTCTTT. Translation gives CASSPRQGADITEAFF.

The chain has TRBV4-3 and TRBJ2-3; TRBD1 agrees at 8 bases. J was trimmed by 6 bases and V by 0 bases; bases with no gene match: 8. The germline V gene encodes CDR1 LGHNA and CDR2 YSLEER. CDR3 length: 16 residues. Here the CDR3 reads CASSQDRPGGGDTQYF. Written as DNA, the CDR3 is TGCGCCAGCAGCCAAGATCGACCAGGGGGCGGGGATACGCAGTATTTT.

The chain carries TRBV15 and TRBJ1-5, with unresolved D. Germline V gene data show CDR1 as LNHNV and CDR2 as YYDKDF (reference sequence). The CDR3 is made up of 14 amino acids. Trimming removed 5 bases from V and 3 bases from J, with 11 bases in between. The CDR3 bases are TGTGCCACCAGCCGCCCCGGGATCAATCAGCCCCAGCATTTT. Amino acids: CATSRPGINQPQHF.

This clonotype showed up just a few times. The J gene is TRBJ2-3, the V gene TRBV5-1; 7 bases line up with TRBD2. This CDR3 is 15 amino acids long. J gave up 10 bases and V 0 bases, and 11 bases lay outside the gene matches. Per the germline V gene, CDR1 is SGHRS and CDR2 is YFSETQ. CDR3 bases: TGCGCCAGCAGCTTGGGACTAGCCAAATTCGACCCGCAGTATTTT. Its protein product is CASSLGLAKFDPQYF.

This sequence joins TRBV12-3 or TRBV12-4 and TRBJ2-1; the match to TRBD1 covers 8 bases. V gave up 3 bases and J gave up 5 bases; unmatched junction bases: 3. This CDR3 has 14 residues. CDR3 sequence: CASSFRGLDNEQFF. The DNA of the CDR3 is TGTGCCAGCAGTTTCAGGGGGCTCGACAATGAGCAGTTCTTC.